This T cell receptor beta chain came from a study of OX40 agonist ivuxolimab in advanced cancers. The overall study: It was ivuxolimab, an agonistic anti-OX40 (CD134) antibody, that patients were treated with.

Study observations and caveats: Antigen specificity of clonally expanded peripheral T cells was not established.

Measured with immunoSEQ multiplex PCR; TCRdb has only the in-frame clones, and not every one. This sample carries tens of thousands of clones, roughly 80% of them seen once, and the ten largest clones take under 3%. Germline V lookup: CDR1 SEHNR, CDR2 FQNEAQ (reference sequence). This CDR3 has 16 amino acids. With 1 base clipped from V and 5 bases from J, the junction kept 5 bases outside the gene matches. Details on this clone: Antigen unknown.

The starting material was CD4+ or CD8+ T cells sorted from blood, obtained in a trial of the OX40 agonist ivuxolimab. This chain links TRBV7-9 with TRBJ1-1; TRBD1 agrees at 12 bases. The receptor comes from an adult with an advanced solid tumor such as melanoma, head and neck, liver or kidney cancer. In nucleotides, the CDR3 is TGTGCCAGCAGCTTAGGGGACAGGGGGCGCTGGACTGAAGCTTTCTTT. Its translation is CASSLGDRGRWTEAFF.